The 13 T cell receptor beta chains presented below share a single source sample, sequenced in a study of glioma-infiltrating T cells. Amplification of TCR alpha and beta CDR3 regions from RNA used iRepertoire nested multiplex PCR. TCRdb reprocessed the multiplex PCR reads via MiXCR and lists one record per CDR3 protein. This table holds approximately 110,000 distinct CDR3 sequences, roughly 23% found once. Sequenced input: glioma tissue, nonneoplastic brain tissue, or PBMCs (not recorded which). Receptors were obtained from a human donor with low-grade glioma or glioblastoma, undergoing nonglioma brain surgery, or in good health (not recorded which).

This clonotype was observed many times. This chain connects TRBV27 to TRBJ1-1, with 8 bases that match TRBD1. The V and J ends lost 1 base and 1 base, in that order; junction bases with no gene match: 5. The CDR3 covers 16 residues. From germline, CDR1 is MNHEY and CDR2 SMNVEV (reference sequence). The CDR3 sequence: CASSLLADRGNTEAFF. The CDR3 nucleotides read TGTGCCAGCAGTTTATTGGCCGACAGGGGGAACACTGAAGCTTTCTTT.

This clonotype was picked up many times. The chain joins TRBV29-1 to TRBJ2-3; D might be TRBD1 (6 bases). Germline CDR1 reads SQVTM; CDR2 reads ANQGSEA. V was trimmed by 6 bases and J by 7 bases, leaving 14 bases between them. The CDR3 consists of 12 residues. CDR3 nucleotides: TGCAGCGTCGTGCAGGGGATGAATACGCAGTATTTT. Protein: CSVVQGMNTQYF.

V gene TRBV29-1 combines with J gene TRBJ1-2; no clear D. The CDR3 sequence is 11 residues long. Germline-derived CDR1 and CDR2 are SQVTM and ANQGSEA. With 7 bases removed from V and 3 bases from J, the gap between germline ends came to 9 bases. CDR3 coding DNA: TGCAGCGCCAATCAGGACTATGGCTACACCTTC. This codes for CSANQDYGYTF.

Ten or more counts support this clonotype. The chain is built from TRBV29-1 and TRBJ2-5; TRBD1 matches 7 bases. Trimming removed 3 bases from V and 1 base from J; junction bases left unmatched: 2. Germline V lookup: CDR1 SQVTM, CDR2 ANQGSEA. This CDR3 is 13 amino acids long. The chain's CDR3 is CSVDGTVQETQYF. CDR3 sequence (DNA): TGCAGCGTTGACGGGACAGTCCAAGAGACCCAGTACTTC.

This clonotype showed up many times. Here the CDR3 reads CASSDPGLEKHSQYF. The CDR3 nucleotides are TGTGCCAGCAGTGATCCGGGACTAGAAAAGCACTCGCAGTACTTC. V gene TRBV28 combines with J gene TRBJ2-7; 8 bases line up with TRBD2. Trimming cost V 5 bases and J 9 bases; bases outside gene matches: 15. This CDR3 has 15 residues. Germline V CDR1 and CDR2: MDHEN, SYDVKM.

The V gene is TRBV4-1, the J gene TRBJ2-5; no definite D call. Trimming removed 8 bases at V and 4 bases at J, with 14 bases between. The CDR3 extends over 13 amino acids. Germline CDR1 is MGHRA and CDR2 is YSYEKL. Written as DNA, the CDR3 is TGCGCCAGCGTCCATATGACCGCAGAGACCCAGTACTTC. Residues: CASVHMTAETQYF.

This clonotype was recorded many times. The chain joins TRBV20-1 to TRBJ2-2, with 7 bases lining up with TRBD1. V was clipped by 5 bases and J by 5 bases; unmatched bases: 14. CDR3 length equals 16 residues. Germline V gene sequence: CDR1 DFQATT, CDR2 SNEGSKA (reference sequence). CDR3: CSALTTGRKVTGELFF. CDR3 coding DNA: TGCAGTGCTCTGACGACAGGGCGAAAGGTTACCGGGGAGCTGTTTTTT.

This clonotype was counted many times. The chain combines TRBV5-5 with TRBJ1-1, with 7 bases fitting TRBD1. The CDR3 has 15 residues. Looked up from germline, CDR1 is SGHKS and CDR2 is YYEKEE (reference sequence). The trim removed 5 bases at V and 1 base at J, leaving 8 bases unmatched. The CDR3 nucleotides are TGTGCCAGCAGGGAGACAGGGTGGGGGAACACTGAAGCTTTCTTT. It translates to CASRETGWGNTEAFF. Using reference TRBV5-5 and TRBJ1-1 for the parts outside the CDR3, the full variable domain is DAGVTQSPTHLIKTRGQQVTLRCSPISGHKSVSWYQQVLGQGPQFIFQYYEKEERGRGNFPDRFSARQFPNYSSELNVNALLLGDSALYLCASRETGWGNTEAFFGQGTRLTVV.

This clonotype was recorded only once. A clone one base away is much larger, so this may be a read error. The V gene is TRBV7-9, the J gene TRBJ2-4; 11 nucleotides line up with TRBD2. CDR1 and CDR2 (germline): SEHNR, FQNEAQ (reference sequence). CDR3 length equals 16 residues. The CDR3 region has the DNA TGTGCCAGCAGCCCCCAACTAGCGGGAGACAAAAACATTAAGTACTTC. Protein: CASSPQLAGDKNIKYF.

This clonotype was counted ten times or more. This rearrangement joins TRBV7-8 to TRBJ2-7; 7 positions match TRBD1. The germline gives CDR1 SGHVS, CDR2 FQNEAQ. The J segment lost 5 bases and the V segment lost 1 base, leaving 5 bases of the junction unmatched. This CDR3 region has 14 residues. In DNA form, the CDR3 reads TGTGCCAGCAGCTTAGGACAGGGAGACAACGAGCAGTACTTC. This encodes CASSLGQGDNEQYF.

Ten or more counts support this clonotype. The chain carries TRBV7-8 and TRBJ2-1; 7 bases align to TRBD2. The CDR3 runs to 16 residues. Trimming cost V 4 bases and J 2 bases; bases outside gene matches: 8. Germline CDR1 and CDR2: SGHVS and FQNEAQ. The CDR3 sequence is CASSSKRETAYNEQFF. The CDR3 nucleotides are TGTGCCAGCAGCTCGAAGCGGGAAACCGCCTACAATGAGCAGTTCTTC.

The sample holds many counts of this clonotype. This chain links TRBV27 with TRBJ2-7; 8 nucleotides match TRBD2. The trim removed 7 bases at V and 2 bases at J, leaving 7 bases unmatched. This CDR3 spans 14 amino acids. Per the germline V gene, CDR1 is MNHEY and CDR2 is SMNVEV (reference sequence). The CDR3 here is CASNPAGEPYEQYF. The CDR3 DNA reads TGTGCCAGCAACCCAGCGGGAGAACCCTACGAGCAGTACTTC.

There are many counts of this clonotype. This chain links TRBV28 with TRBJ1-5; D unresolved. With 8 bases removed from V and 0 bases from J, the gap between germline ends came to 5 bases. This CDR3 comprises 12 residues. Germline values: CDR1 MDHEN, CDR2 SYDVKM. The CDR3 region is CASLTSNQPQHF. The CDR3 coding sequence is TGTGCCAGCTTGACTAGCAATCAGCCCCAGCATTTT.